The 21 T cell receptor beta chains reported below all come from one sample, sequenced in a study of T-cell reconstitution after alpha-beta-depleted transplantation in children. This sample's TCRbeta library carried unique molecular identifier barcodes. A single record per CDR3 protein comes from TCRdb applying MiXCR to the PCR reads. The repertoire holds fewer than 750,000 distinct CDR3 sequences, with 27% as singletons. The starting material was PBMCs, obtained before TCRalphabeta/CD19-depleted stem cell transplant. The receptors were sampled from a boy in the first two years of life with Wiskott-Aldrich syndrome, due to receive a stem cell transplant.

CDR3 sequence: CASSFAATQYF. For the CDR3, the DNA is TGCGCCAGCAGCTTTGCGGCTACGCAGTATTTT. The V gene is TRBV5-1, the J gene TRBJ2-3; D not certain. The CDR3 runs to 11 residues. Trimming took off 2 bases at V and 8 bases at J, with 6 bases between the two ends. Germline CDR1 SGHRS, CDR2 YFSETQ.

The rearrangement joins TRBV5-1 to TRBJ2-1, with 9 bases identical to TRBD2. CDR1 is SGHRS and CDR2 is YFSETQ in the germline V gene. After removal of 0 bases from V and 6 bases from J, the junction contained 10 bases not matched to a gene. The CDR3 runs to 17 residues. CDR3 sequence (DNA): TGCGCCAGCAGCTTGGCCGTCTCGCCTAGCGGGACCAATGAGCAGTTCTTC. It yields the protein CASSLAVSPSGTNEQFF.

The chain is built from TRBV6-2 or TRBV6-3 and TRBJ2-1, with 9 bases lining up with TRBD2. The germline gives CDR1 MNHEY, CDR2 SVGEGT. Losses at the gene ends were 4 bases for V and 5 bases for J; bases not matched to a gene: 6. CDR3 length: 15 amino acids. CDR3 nucleotides: TGTGCCAGCAGTTTTAGCGGGAGATCCCACAATGAGCAGTTCTTC. This encodes CASSFSGRSHNEQFF.

The chain employs TRBV29-1 and TRBJ1-1; 7 bases are shared with TRBD1. Trimming took 7 bases from V and 3 from J; bases not matched to a gene: 5. The germline V gene encodes CDR1 SQVTM and CDR2 ANQGSEA. CDR3 length: 12 residues. CDR3 loop: CSARDSHTEAFF. The CDR3 DNA reads as TGCAGCGCCCGGGACAGCCACACTGAAGCTTTCTTT.

This clonotype appeared a few times. The CDR3 DNA reads TGTGCCAGCATCCCGGGACTAGCTACGGATGAGCAGTTCTTC. Translating it yields CASIPGLATDEQFF. The chain combines TRBV28 with TRBJ2-1, with 9 bases identical to TRBD2. CDR3 length equals 14 residues. Germline-derived CDR1 and CDR2 are MDHEN and SYDVKM. The trim removed 7 bases at V and 8 bases at J, leaving 9 bases unmatched.

This clonotype was counted between two and nine times. This chain connects TRBV7-9 to TRBJ1-1, with 7 nucleotides matching TRBD1. Germline V gene sequence: CDR1 SEHNR, CDR2 FQNEAQ (reference sequence). This CDR3 contains 14 residues. Trimming removed 5 bases from V and 6 bases from J; junction bases left unmatched: 9. As DNA, the CDR3 is TGTGCCAGCAGCCAGATTGACAGGGCCTCTGAAGCTTTCTTT. It is translated as CASSQIDRASEAFF. The whole variable domain, remainder taken from reference TRBV7-9 and TRBJ1-1, is DTGVSQNPRHKITKRGQNVTFRCDPISEHNRLYWYRQTLGQGPEFLTYFQNEAQLEKSRLLSDRFSAERPKGSFSTLEIQRTEQGDSAMYLCASSQIDRASEAFFGQGTRLTVV.

This clonotype was seen more than once but under ten times. The gene calls are TRBV29-1 and TRBJ2-1, with 10 positions matching TRBD2. The J segment lost 5 bases and the V segment lost 3 bases, leaving 7 bases of the junction unmatched. The CDR3 contains 15 residues. Germline CDR1 SQVTM, CDR2 ANQGSEA. The CDR3 DNA sequence: TGCAGCGTTGACCCAGGACTAGCGGAGCACAATGAGCAGTTCTTC. Translating it yields CSVDPGLAEHNEQFF.

This clonotype was counted between two and nine times. The chain uses TRBV25-1 and TRBJ2-7, with D possibly being TRBD1 (6 bases). The ends were cut back, 6 bases at V and 5 bases at J, with 8 bases in the middle. This CDR3 is 11 amino acids long. Germline CDR1 and CDR2: MGHDK and SYGVNS. CDR3 region: CASRQGDEQYF. CDR3 DNA: TGTGCCAGCAGACAGGGCGACGAGCAGTACTTC.

This clonotype was counted a few times. The chain links TRBV4-1 to TRBJ2-3, with D unclear. Trimming left V 0 bases short and J 1 base short, with 8 bases between. The CDR3 is 15 residues long. Germline-derived CDR1 and CDR2 are MGHRA and YSYEKL. Here the CDR3 DNA reads TGCGCCAGCAGCCAAGATTCTGGCGGCACAGATACGCAGTATTTT. It translates to CASSQDSGGTDTQYF.

The chain joins TRBV20-1 to TRBJ1-5; D is unclear. This CDR3 is 12 amino acids long. The V end lost 5 bases, the J end lost 4 bases, and 9 bases lay between the germline ends. The germline CDR1 and CDR2 sequences are DFQATT and SNEGSKA (reference sequence). CDR3 sequence reads: CSASSVNQPQHF. The DNA for the CDR3 is TGCAGTGCTTCATCTGTTAATCAGCCCCAGCATTTT.

There are a few counts of this clonotype. This rearrangement joins TRBV5-1 to TRBJ2-7; D may be TRBD1 (5 bases). Per the germline V gene, CDR1 is SGHRS and CDR2 is YFSETQ. V lost 2 bases to trimming and J lost 5 bases, with 17 bases between them. The CDR3 has 15 amino acids. The DNA for the CDR3 is TGCGCCAGCAGCTTTTCTCAGGGAAGTTTCGACGAGCAGTACTTC. This translates into CASSFSQGSFDEQYF.

This chain uses TRBV5-1 with TRBJ2-2; 9 bases are a match to TRBD2. The junction had 8 bases not matched to a gene; V was cut back by 1 base and J by 7 bases. CDR1 and CDR2 (germline): SGHRS, YFSETQ. The CDR3 has 16 amino acids. CDR3 nucleotides: TGCGCCAGCAGCTTGTTGTCTAGCGGGAAGTACGGGGAGCTGTTTTTT. Protein sequence: CASSLLSSGKYGELFF.

A few counts support this clonotype. V gene TRBV5-5 combines with J gene TRBJ2-3; TRBD1 is a possible D gene (7 bases). The CDR3 covers 15 residues. Germline V CDR1 and CDR2: SGHKS, YYEKEE (reference sequence). Trimming took 2 bases from V and 6 from J, leaving 16 bases between them. DNA of the CDR3: TGTGCCAGCAGCTTAGGCGGGAAGGGGGCTGATACGCAGTATTTT. It translates to CASSLGGKGADTQYF. Filled out from reference TRBV5-5 and TRBJ2-3, the complete variable domain reads DAGVTQSPTHLIKTRGQQVTLRCSPISGHKSVSWYQQVLGQGPQFIFQYYEKEERGRGNFPDRFSARQFPNYSSELNVNALLLGDSALYLCASSLGGKGADTQYFGPGTRLTVL.

This chain connects TRBV5-1 to TRBJ2-5; unclear D gene. Trimming stripped 4 bases from V and 2 bases from J, with 9 bases between. The CDR3 runs to 13 residues. CDR1 is SGHRS and CDR2 is YFSETQ in the germline V gene. CDR3 bases: TGCGCCAGCAGCCTCACTCTACAAGAGACCCAGTACTTC. Translating it yields CASSLTLQETQYF.

This clonotype was seen a handful of times. The chain carries TRBV12-3 or TRBV12-4 and TRBJ1-1, with unresolved D. This CDR3 comprises 14 residues. Trimming stripped 3 bases from V and 2 bases from J, with 10 bases between. In DNA, the CDR3 is TGTGCCAGCAGTTTCTCCTACAGCAACACTGAAGCTTTCTTT. Its translation: CASSFSYSNTEAFF.

The chain carries TRBV2 and TRBJ1-5, with no clear D. V was clipped by 4 bases and J by 3 bases, with 10 bases between them. The CDR3 has 14 amino acids. The germline V gene encodes CDR1 SNHLY and CDR2 FYNNEI. The CDR3 is CASSGVFINQPQHF. In nucleotides, the CDR3 is TGTGCCAGCAGTGGGGTCTTCATCAATCAGCCCCAGCATTTT. Variable domain in full (rest from reference TRBV2 and TRBJ1-5): EPEVTQTPSHQVTQMGQEVILRCVPISNHLYFYWYRQILGQKVEFLVSFYNNEISEKSEIFDDQFSVERPDGSNFTLKIRSTKLEDSAMYFCASSGVFINQPQHFGDGTRLSIL.

This clonotype was seen a few times. The chain links TRBV5-1 to TRBJ2-1; D is undetermined. CDR3 length: 15 amino acids. Per the germline V gene, CDR1 is SGHRS and CDR2 is YFSETQ. The V end was cut by 0 bases, the J end by 7 bases, with 14 bases between. CDR3 sequence reads: CASSLVQKAVNEQFF. DNA for the CDR3: TGCGCCAGCAGCTTGGTTCAGAAAGCCGTAAATGAGCAGTTCTTC.

CDR3 coding DNA: TGTGCCAGCAGTATACTAGCGGGGGACACAGATACGCAGTATTTT. This codes for CASSILAGDTDTQYF. V gene TRBV7-3 combines with J gene TRBJ2-3, with 11 bases lining up with TRBD2. Germline values: CDR1 SGHTA, CDR2 FQGTGA. V shed 6 bases and J 2 bases; nucleotides not matched to a gene: 4. The CDR3 runs to 15 residues. The variable domain in full, with the rest retrieved from reference TRBV7-3 and TRBJ2-3, is GAGVSQTPSNKVTEKGKYVELRCDPISGHTALYWYRQSLGQGPEFLIYFQGTGAADDSGLPNDRFFAVRPEGSVSTLKIQRTERGDSAVYLCASSILAGDTDTQYFGPGTRLTVL.

This clonotype was seen only once. The CDR3 DNA sequence: TGTGCCAGCAGTCAGGGGGCATTTGAGACCCAGTACTTC. It specifies CASSQGAFETQYF. J is TRBJ2-5 and V is TRBV6-1, with TRBD1 identical over 8 bases. The CDR3 loop spans 13 amino acids. Germline loops: CDR1 MNHNS, CDR2 SASEGT. The V and J ends lost 5 bases and 5 bases, in that order; junction bases with no gene match: 4.

Only a few counts were recorded for this clonotype. This rearrangement joins TRBV10-3 to TRBJ1-2; 9 bases align to TRBD1. This CDR3 region has 15 residues. The germline V gene encodes CDR1 ENHRY and CDR2 SYGVKD. Losses at the gene ends were 8 bases for V and 4 bases for J; bases not matched to a gene: 11. The CDR3 DNA reads TGTGCCATCGGATCCTTGGGACAGGGTGCCTATGGCTACACCTTC. It codes for CAIGSLGQGAYGYTF.

This sequence joins TRBV20-1 and TRBJ1-5; D might be TRBD1 (5 bases). This CDR3 contains 17 residues. Trimming left V 5 bases short and J 0 bases short, with 20 bases between. Germline values: CDR1 DFQATT, CDR2 SNEGSKA (reference sequence). The CDR3, as DNA: TGCAGTGCTCTATCTTGGGGGACCGGGAATAGCAATCAGCCCCAGCATTTT. Its protein product is CSALSWGTGNSNQPQHF.